The 21 T cell receptor beta chains in this list originate from one sample, sequenced in a study of cytomegalovirus exposure and HLA in healthy donors. Primers for the PCR totalled 60 Vbeta and 13 Jbeta. Clones were sequenced by immunoSEQ multiplex PCR, and TCRdb holds only the in-frame ones, with some missing. Its listing shows 50,000 to 70,000 clones. Input material: PBMCs. These receptors all stem from a young woman in good health and CMV-seronegative.

The genes are TRBV28 and TRBJ2-4, with D possibly matching TRBD1 (5 bases). V gave up 5 bases and J gave up 6 bases, with 14 bases separating them. Germline V CDR1 and CDR2: MDHEN, SYDVKM. The CDR3 runs 14 residues. CDR3 in amino acids: CASSPGFRVNIQYF. The CDR3 region has the DNA TGTGCCAGCAGTCCCGGGTTCAGGGTAAACATTCAGTACTTC.

The CDR3 coding sequence is TGTGCCAGCAGCCCTTCCCTCAGGATGAACACCGGGGAGCTGTTTTTT. As protein: CASSPSLRMNTGELFF. The rearrangement joins TRBV7-6 to TRBJ2-2; D remains unclear. V lost 5 bases and J 1 base, leaving 14 bases between the germline ends. The length of the CDR3 is 16 residues. Looked up from germline, CDR1 is SGHVS and CDR2 is FNYEAQ.

This chain's CDR3 is CASSLGGTGVFEQYF. The DNA for the CDR3 is TGTGCCAGCAGTTTAGGAGGGACAGGGGTTTTCGAGCAGTACTTC. The rearrangement links TRBV28 to TRBJ2-7; TRBD1 matches at 10 bases. The CDR3 contains 15 residues. V was pared by 2 bases and J by 6 bases, with 7 bases of the junction left unmatched. Looked up from germline, CDR1 is MDHEN and CDR2 is SYDVKM.

This chain connects TRBV12-5 to TRBJ2-7, with a weak D call TRBD2 (5 bases). This CDR3 region has 15 residues. The germline V and J ends were trimmed by 6 bases and 0 bases, with 15 bases remaining between them. Germline CDR1 LGHNT, CDR2 FRNRAP. In nucleotides, the CDR3 is TGTGCTAGTGGCCCAACGGGGTTAAGCTCCTACGAGCAGTACTTC. Protein sequence: CASGPTGLSSYEQYF.

The chain links TRBV10-3 to TRBJ1-2; D ambiguous. V lost 4 bases and J 8 bases, leaving 14 bases between the germline ends. The germline V gene encodes CDR1 ENHRY and CDR2 SYGVKD. The CDR3 is 13 amino acids. In nucleotides, the CDR3 is TGTGCCATCAGTGGAGACATAGGATCGGGCTACACCTTC. It translates to CAISGDIGSGYTF.

This chain links TRBV10-3 with TRBJ2-5, with a weak D call TRBD1 (5 bases). CDR1 is ENHRY, CDR2 SYGVKD, per germline. Deletions cut 3 bases from V and 4 bases from J, with 12 bases between. The CDR3 totals 14 residues. CDR3 sequence: CAISDLGAGETQYF. The CDR3 nucleotides read TGTGCCATCAGTGATCTTGGGGCTGGAGAGACCCAGTACTTC.

The chain has TRBV4-2 and TRBJ2-2; 9 nucleotides line up with TRBD2. The CDR3 is 16 amino acids. V lost 0 bases and J lost 6; bases outside the gene matches: 5. Germline loops: CDR1 LGHNA, CDR2 YNFKEQ. CDR3 nucleotide sequence: TGTGCCAGCAGCCAAGAAGGTAGCGGGAGTGCCGGGGAGCTGTTTTTT. This sequence encodes CASSQEGSGSAGELFF.

This rearrangement joins TRBV19 to TRBJ1-5; 7 bases agree with TRBD1. This CDR3 region has 17 residues. Trimming removed 0 bases from V and 0 bases from J; junction bases left unmatched: 5. Germline values: CDR1 LNHDA, CDR2 SQIVND (reference sequence). This CDR3 reads CASSIDRGQNSNQPQHF. CDR3 nucleotide sequence: TGTGCCAGTAGTATAGACCGGGGACAGAATAGCAATCAGCCCCAGCATTTT.

A remark on this clone: Compared with germline, one end of the junction differs, possibly owing to a read error. Other DNA sequences in this sample translate to the same CDR3. The chain employs TRBV20-1 and TRBJ1-2; tentatively, D is TRBD1 (6 bases). Per germline, CDR1 DFQATT and CDR2 SNEGSKA (reference sequence). The CDR3 consists of 11 residues. Here the CDR3 reads CSAEDSISTHF. CDR3 DNA: TGCAGTGCTGAGGACAGTATAAGTACCCACTTC.

As concerns this clone: A read error may account for a junction end that differs from germline. This CDR3 reads CASSPWQGESSEQYF. In DNA, the CDR3 is TGTGCCAGCAGCCCCTGGCAGGGCGAATCCTCCGAGCAGTACTTC. The chain links TRBV11-2 to TRBJ2-7; tentative D call: TRBD1 (5 bases). CDR1 and CDR2 from the germline V gene are SGHAT and FQNNGV. The CDR3 runs to 15 residues.

This chain connects TRBV10-2 to TRBJ1-2; D unclear. The CDR3 covers 12 residues. V was pared by 6 bases and J by 4 bases, with 9 bases between. CDR1 and CDR2 from the germline V gene are WSHSY and SAAADI. CDR3 sequence reads: CASRRESYGYTF. The CDR3 coding sequence is TGCGCCAGCAGGAGGGAATCCTATGGCTACACCTTC.

This chain links TRBV5-1 with TRBJ1-2, with 9 bases fitting TRBD1. The germline CDR1 and CDR2 sequences are SGHRS and YFSETQ. V lost 7 bases and J lost 4; bases outside the gene matches: 8. This CDR3 is 14 amino acids long. DNA of the CDR3: TGCGCCAGCGCGACGGGACAGGGAAGCTATGGCTACACCTTC. This translates into CASATGQGSYGYTF. The whole variable domain, remainder taken from reference TRBV5-1 and TRBJ1-2, is KAGVTQTPRYLIKTRGQQVTLSCSPISGHRSVSWYQQTPGQGLQFLFEYFSETQRNKGNFPGRFSGRQFSNSRSEMNVSTLELGDSALYLCASATGQGSYGYTFGSGTRLTVV.

This chain uses TRBV4-1 with TRBJ1-4; D is perhaps TRBD1 (6 bases). CDR1 is MGHRA, CDR2 YSYEKL, per germline. V was pared by 6 bases and J by 4 bases, with 24 bases between. CDR3 length equals 18 residues. For the CDR3, the DNA is TGCGCCAGCAGTGCAACCGGCCCAGGGGCCTGGAGTAATGAAAAACTGTTTTTT. Protein: CASSATGPGAWSNEKLFF.

The genes are TRBV6-1 and TRBJ1-2; D remains ambiguous. The V end lost 6 bases, the J end lost 3 bases, and 17 bases lay between the germline ends. Germline V gene sequence: CDR1 MNHNS, CDR2 SASEGT. The CDR3 spans 15 residues. This CDR3 reads CASRGRDRGDYGYTF. CDR3 in DNA: TGTGCCAGCAGAGGACGAGACCGCGGGGACTATGGCTACACCTTC.

The rearrangement uses TRBV4-1 and TRBJ1-4, with 7 bases aligning to TRBD1. V trimming: 4 bases; J trimming: 7 bases; junction bases outside the gene matches: 3. CDR3 length: 13 amino acids. Germline V gives CDR1 MGHRA, CDR2 YSYEKL. For the CDR3, the DNA is TGCGCCAGCAGCCGGACAGGTGGTGAAAAACTGTTTTTT. Protein product: CASSRTGGEKLFF.

In nucleotides, the CDR3 is TGTGCCGGGAAAGGGGGCACAGGGAATAATGAAAAACTGTTTTTT. Amino acids: CAGKGGTGNNEKLFF. V gene TRBV30 combines with J gene TRBJ1-4; 7 nucleotides align to TRBD1. CDR3 size: 15 residues. From germline, CDR1 is GTSNPN and CDR2 SVGIG (reference sequence). The V gene end was trimmed by 8 bases and the J gene end by 4 bases; junction bases not matched to a gene: 13.

A remark on this clone: The germline gene is not matched at one end of the junction; a read error may be the cause. CDR3 loop: CVWGQGAPEAFF. The DNA for the CDR3 is TGTGTCTGGGGACAGGGGGCCCCTGAAGCTTTCTTT. The chain links TRBV30 to TRBJ1-1; 12 bases map to TRBD1. The germline V gene encodes CDR1 GTSNPN and CDR2 SVGIG (reference sequence). The CDR3 has 12 amino acids.

This chain links TRBV6-1 with TRBJ2-7; 10 positions match TRBD2. Germline V gives CDR1 MNHNS, CDR2 SASEGT. CDR3 size: 15 residues. With V trimmed by 5 bases and J by 2 bases, 6 bases remained unmatched. CDR3 region: CASSTTSGNAYEQYF. CDR3 bases: TGTGCCAGCAGTACAACTAGCGGGAATGCCTACGAGCAGTACTTC.

V and J are TRBV5-1 and TRBJ2-1; TRBD1 agrees at 11 bases. Trimming cost V 4 bases and J 3 bases; bases outside gene matches: 6. The CDR3 is 16 residues long. CDR1 and CDR2 (germline): SGHRS, YFSETQ. CDR3 DNA sequence: TGCGCCAGCAGCGTTACCGGGACAGGGGGCTACAATGAGCAGTTCTTC. Amino acids: CASSVTGTGGYNEQFF.

The chain combines TRBV12-5 with TRBJ1-5; no reliable D call. This CDR3 spans 15 amino acids. The germline CDR1 and CDR2 sequences are LGHNT and FRNRAP. V was cut by 0 bases and J by 7 bases, with 13 bases left in between. The CDR3 protein is CASGLVPRGGQPQHF. In DNA, the CDR3 is TGTGCTAGTGGTTTGGTACCACGGGGTGGACAGCCCCAGCATTTT.

The chain joins TRBV14 to TRBJ1-1, with unresolved D. V lost 1 base and J 3 bases, leaving 12 bases between the germline ends. The CDR3 is 15 amino acids. Per the germline V gene, CDR1 is SGHDN and CDR2 is FVKESK. CDR3 residues: CASSQAAGSDTEAFF. The CDR3, as DNA: TGTGCCAGCAGCCAAGCGGCCGGGTCAGACACTGAAGCTTTCTTT.